The present entry profiles one T cell receptor beta chain with its context. The antigen is not known. This entry comes from a study of long-term antiretroviral therapy in people with HIV. Whole-study findings and limits: Clones with expansion before ART led the repertoire at all time points.

This CDR3 has 14 amino acids. The germline V gene encodes CDR1 SGHKS and CDR2 YYEKEE (reference sequence). The V gene lost 0 bases and the J gene lost 5 bases, with 11 bases spanning the gap. Every specimen held between about 0.9-10 million cryopreserved PBMC. These were thawed and washed before DNA extraction. Runs used v3.0 of the immunoSEQ assay and were done at survey level. Here immunoSEQ multiplex PCR was the method, and the copy in TCRdb shows in-frame clones only, minus some. The table lists 15,000 to 20,000 clones, about 81% of them singletons. The sample was unsorted PBMCs, taken 0.3 years after starting antiretroviral therapy. The receptor comes from a man between 18 and 35 years old with HIV. This rearrangement joins TRBV5-5 to TRBJ1-1, with no clear D. The CDR3 DNA sequence: TGTGCCAGCAGCTTGGAGGCGGGAGGTACTGAAGCTTTCTTT. Translated, it gives CASSLEAGGTEAFF.